This TCR beta chain was captured by sequencing in a study of OX40 agonist ivuxolimab in advanced cancers. Study outcomes and limitations: Expanded peripheral T cell antigen specificity was not determined.

Produced via immunoSEQ multiplex PCR; TCRdb's table is partial and in-frame only. The data hold roughly 18,000 clones, with 70% to 80% observed a single time. This clone was picked up a small number of times. Its cognate antigen is unknown. Germline V CDR1 and CDR2: SGHTA, FQGNSA. This CDR3 is 15 amino acids long. Trimming cost V 0 bases and J 5 bases, with 12 bases left between them. The chain employs TRBV7-2 and TRBJ2-3; D is uncertain. The TCR was taken from an adult with an advanced solid tumor such as melanoma, head and neck, liver or kidney cancer. The input for sequencing was CD4+ or CD8+ T cells sorted from blood, taken in a trial of the OX40 agonist ivuxolimab. The CDR3 protein is CASSLASGWGDTQYF. The DNA for the CDR3 is TGTGCCAGCAGCTTAGCGTCAGGTTGGGGAGATACGCAGTATTTT.